The present T cell receptor beta chain was sequenced within a study of blood T cell repertoires in COVID-19. Overall study: In each case, the material was cDNA or gDNA derived from T cells, B-cell-depleted T cells, or PBMCs.

Repertoires were generated with immunoSEQ multiplex PCR, while TCRdb's copy carries only in-frame clones and drops some. The table shows some 250,000 clones, with roughly 90% occurring only once. CDR3 length: 12 residues. Trimming pared 4 bases from V and 3 bases from J, leaving 5 bases between. The V gene's germline CDR1 is WSHSY and CDR2 SAAADI. The specimen sequenced was peripheral blood. This TCR derives from a woman aged 25-40 years with acute or convalescent COVID-19. The V call is TRBV10-2, the J call TRBJ2-3; D ambiguous. The DNA of the CDR3 is TGCGCCAGCAGTGTCAGGACAGATACGCAGTATTTT. It is translated as CASSVRTDTQYF.